Listed below are T cell receptor beta chains from one sample, sequenced in a study of T-cell reconstitution after alpha-beta-depleted transplantation in children. TCRdb processed the PCR reads anew with MiXCR; each CDR3 protein has one entry. This table holds fewer than 95,000 distinct CDR3 sequences, 9% to 15% found once. The sample here was PBMCs from the stem cell graft donor, taken from the stem cell graft. All receptors come from a human donor who donated a stem cell graft to a child with inherited bone marrow failure. The CDR3 runs from the conserved cysteine through the conserved F or W. The order of the fields is D gene, V gene, J gene, clone size, CDR3 DNA, CDR3 protein. A D gene is named only where the DNA matches it firmly. Size is omitted from some rows. Given values are once, few, many or a class for expanded clones.

D: NA
V: TRBV9
J: TRBJ1-2
size: many
DNA: TGTGCCAGCAGCGTAGGCGGAGGGGCTGACTATGGCTACACCTTC
CDR3: CASSVGGGADYGYTF

D: NA
V: TRBV20-1
J: TRBJ1-4
size: many
DNA: TGCAGTGCTAGGAGCCTGGACGGTGCAACTAATGAAAAACTGTTTTTT
CDR3: CSARSLDGATNEKLFF

D: NA
V: TRBV3-1
J: TRBJ1-1
size: NA
DNA: TGTGCCAGCAGCCAAGTCCTCTCGGCTGAAGCTTTCTTT
CDR3: CASSQVLSAEAFF

D: NA
V: TRBV15
J: TRBJ2-3
size: many
DNA: TGTGCCACCAGCAGAGACAGGGGCCCTAGCACAGATACGCAGTATTTT
CDR3: CATSRDRGPSTDTQYF

D: TRBD2
V: TRBV18
J: TRBJ2-3
size: many
DNA: TGTGCCAGCTCACGAAAGGGACTAGGAGACGATACGCAGTATTTT
CDR3: CASSRKGLGDDTQYF

D: TRBD1
V: TRBV18
J: TRBJ1-6
size: many
DNA: TGTGCCAGCTCACAAACGCGTGCGACAGGGAAACATTCACCCCTCCACTTT
CDR3: CASSQTRATGKHSPLHF

D: TRBD1
V: TRBV29-1
J: TRBJ2-1
size: NA
DNA: TGCAGCGTTGGACAGGGGACCTACAATGAGCAGTTCTTC
CDR3: CSVGQGTYNEQFF

D: TRBD1
V: TRBV18
J: TRBJ1-1
size: many
DNA: TGTGCCAGCTCACCTCAGGGGGGGTGGACTGAAGCTTTCTTT
CDR3: CASSPQGGWTEAFF

D: NA
V: TRBV12-3/TRBV12-4
J: TRBJ1-1
size: few
DNA: TGTGCCAGCAGATACCTTTTGAACACTGAAGCTTTCTTT
CDR3: CASRYLLNTEAFF

D: NA
V: TRBV9
J: TRBJ2-3
size: many
DNA: TGTGCCAGCAGCGGGAGGGGTAGCACAGATACGCAGTATTTT
CDR3: CASSGRGSTDTQYF

D: NA
V: TRBV28
J: TRBJ2-2
size: many
DNA: TGTGCCAGCAGTATACAGAACACCGGGGAGCTGTTTTTT
CDR3: CASSIQNTGELFF

D: NA
V: TRBV10-3
J: TRBJ1-4
size: many
DNA: TGTGCCATCAGTGAGAGGTCAGGCAACGAGGGAAAACTGTTTTTT
CDR3: CAISERSGNEGKLFF

D: TRBD2
V: TRBV7-2
J: TRBJ2-3
size: few
DNA: TGTGCCAGCAGGCGGACTAGTGCCGCGGGGACGCAGTATTTT
CDR3: CASRRTSAAGTQYF

D: NA
V: TRBV7-2
J: TRBJ2-7
size: many
DNA: TGTGCCAGCAGCTTGGGACTCGAACTCTACGAGCAGTACTTC
CDR3: CASSLGLELYEQYF

D: TRBD2
V: TRBV4-3
J: TRBJ2-4
size: many
DNA: TGCGCCAGCAGCCAAGGAAGCGGGGGATCGTCAAACATTCAGTACTTC
CDR3: CASSQGSGGSSNIQYF

D: TRBD2
V: TRBV5-1
J: TRBJ2-1
size: many
DNA: TGCGCCAGCAGCCTGTATGGGGGAGGGCCGAATGAGCAGTTCTTC
CDR3: CASSLYGGGPNEQFF

D: NA
V: TRBV10-3
J: TRBJ1-3
size: many
DNA: TGTGCCATCAGTGAGTCGGGGCAGTATAACTCTGGAAACACCATATATTTT
CDR3: CAISESGQYNSGNTIYF

D: TRBD1
V: TRBV12-3/TRBV12-4
J: TRBJ1-6
size: many
DNA: TGTGCCAGCAGTGGGGGACAGTATAATTCACCCCTCCACTTT
CDR3: CASSGGQYNSPLHF

D: NA
V: TRBV2
J: TRBJ1-2
size: NA
DNA: TGTGCCAGCAGTGTCGAAAAGGGTGATGGCTACACCTTC
CDR3: CASSVEKGDGYTF

D: TRBD2
V: TRBV5-1
J: TRBJ2-1
size: many
DNA: TGCGCCAGCAGCTCGTTAGCGGGGGGGACCGACAATGAGCAGTTCTTC
CDR3: CASSSLAGGTDNEQFF

D: TRBD1
V: TRBV23-1
J: TRBJ2-3
size: NA
DNA: TGCGCCAGCAGTCAATCCACGGGGACAGGGACAGATACGCAGTATTTT
CDR3: CASSQSTGTGTDTQYF

D: NA
V: TRBV5-1
J: TRBJ2-3
size: many
DNA: TGCGCCAGCTGCGTTAGTTGGGGTGATACGCAGTATTTT
CDR3: CASCVSWGDTQYF

D: TRBD1
V: TRBV12-3/TRBV12-4
J: TRBJ1-3
size: many
DNA: TGTGCCAGCAGGGACAGGGATGGAAACACCATATATTTT
CDR3: CASRDRDGNTIYF

D: NA
V: TRBV5-1
J: TRBJ2-1
size: many
DNA: TGCGCCAGCAGCTCGAGGGGTGGTGGGGGGTACAATGAGCAGTTCTTC
CDR3: CASSSRGGGGYNEQFF

D: TRBD2
V: TRBV7-9
J: TRBJ2-1
size: many
DNA: TGTGCCAGCAGGCAGGGACTAGCGGAGGGTGAGCAGTTCTTC
CDR3: CASRQGLAEGEQFF

D: NA
V: TRBV12-3/TRBV12-4
J: TRBJ2-2
size: many
DNA: TGTGCCAGCAGCCACCGGCAGGGGGGCGCCGGGGAGCTGTTTTTT
CDR3: CASSHRQGGAGELFF

D: NA
V: TRBV2
J: TRBJ2-4
size: many
DNA: TGTGCCAGCAGTGACAAGGGGCCCGGCAAAAACATTCAGTACTTC
CDR3: CASSDKGPGKNIQYF

D: NA
V: TRBV6-5
J: TRBJ2-6
size: many
DNA: TGTGCCAGCAGTTACGACGGCTTCTCTGGGGCCAACGTCCTGACTTTC
CDR3: CASSYDGFSGANVLTF

D: NA
V: TRBV7-8
J: TRBJ2-7
size: many
DNA: TGTGCCAGCAGCCTGAGCAGGGACCTAACCTACGAGCAGTACTTC
CDR3: CASSLSRDLTYEQYF

D: NA
V: TRBV4-3
J: TRBJ2-7
size: many
DNA: TGCGCCAGCAGCCAGGGAAGGGGGGGCCCCACCTACGAGCAGTACTTC
CDR3: CASSQGRGGPTYEQYF

D: NA
V: TRBV7-9
J: TRBJ2-7
size: NA
DNA: TGTGCCAGCAGCCCCCGCGGGTACCCTAACGAGCAGTACTTC
CDR3: CASSPRGYPNEQYF

D: NA
V: TRBV6-1
J: TRBJ1-5
size: NA
DNA: TGTGCCAGCAACAGCAGGGGCAATCAGCCCCAGCATTTT
CDR3: CASNSRGNQPQHF

D: TRBD2
V: TRBV7-2
J: TRBJ2-7
size: many
DNA: TGTGCCAGCAGCTTAATAGCGGGAGGGCCCTACGAGCAGTACTTC
CDR3: CASSLIAGGPYEQYF

D: NA
V: TRBV4-3
J: TRBJ2-2
size: many
DNA: TGCGCCAGCAGCCAAGTTCTCGGGAACACCGGGGAGCTGTTTTTT
CDR3: CASSQVLGNTGELFF

D: NA
V: TRBV11-2
J: TRBJ2-7
size: NA
DNA: TGTGCCAGCAGCTTAGTCGCAGGGAAGGCCTACGAGCAGTACTTC
CDR3: CASSLVAGKAYEQYF

D: NA
V: TRBV10-3
J: TRBJ2-2
size: many
DNA: TGTGCCATCAGTGAGTCGCCACAGGGGAACACCGGGGAGCTGTTTTTT
CDR3: CAISESPQGNTGELFF

D: TRBD2
V: TRBV19
J: TRBJ2-7
size: many
DNA: TGTGCCAGTAGTCCCCCGGGAGGCGAGCAGTACTTC
CDR3: CASSPPGGEQYF

D: NA
V: TRBV18
J: TRBJ2-6
size: many
DNA: TGTGCCAGCTCACCACCGTCAGGGCCTGGGGCCAACGTCCTGACTTTC
CDR3: CASSPPSGPGANVLTF

D: TRBD1
V: TRBV20-1
J: TRBJ2-2
size: NA
DNA: TGCTGTGCTAGGCGCAGGGGGCGGTTGAGTCCCGGGGAGCTGTTTTTT
CDR3: CCARRRGRLSPGELFF

D: TRBD1
V: TRBV7-2
J: TRBJ1-1
size: many
DNA: TGTGCCAGCAGCTTCGGACAGGAGAACACTGAAGCTTTCTTT
CDR3: CASSFGQENTEAFF

D: NA
V: TRBV7-2
J: TRBJ1-4
size: many
DNA: TGTGCCAGCAGCTTAGGGCCAGTGGCTAATGAAAAACTGTTTTTT
CDR3: CASSLGPVANEKLFF

D: NA
V: TRBV20-1
J: TRBJ2-3
size: many
DNA: TGCAGTGCTTCCCGACTAGTGCCGCAGTATTTT
CDR3: CSASRLVPQYF

D: TRBD2
V: TRBV7-2
J: TRBJ2-5
size: many
DNA: TGTGCCAGCAGCCGGACTAGCGGGGAGACCCAGTACTTC
CDR3: CASSRTSGETQYF

D: NA
V: TRBV5-1
J: TRBJ1-1
size: many
DNA: TGCGCCAGCAGCTGGACCGGGGACGGAACTGAAGCTTTCTTT
CDR3: CASSWTGDGTEAFF

D: NA
V: TRBV7-8
J: TRBJ1-5
size: many
DNA: TGTGCCAGCAGCTTAGATCGGAATCGCAAGGTTCAGCCCCAGCATTTT
CDR3: CASSLDRNRKVQPQHF

D: NA
V: TRBV28
J: TRBJ2-1
size: many
DNA: TGTGCCAGCAGTTTGGGGGGTAGAGCCTCCAATGAGCAGTTCTTC
CDR3: CASSLGGRASNEQFF

D: NA
V: TRBV4-3
J: TRBJ2-1
size: many
DNA: TGCGCCAGCAGCCAAGACGGGACTGGGGGCGATGAGCAGTTCTTC
CDR3: CASSQDGTGGDEQFF

D: NA
V: TRBV15
J: TRBJ1-6
size: many
DNA: TGTGCCACCAGCGCCCAAGGGGGTTCACCCCTCCACTTT
CDR3: CATSAQGGSPLHF

D: TRBD1
V: TRBV29-1
J: TRBJ2-7
size: many
DNA: TGCAGCGTTGAAAAGAACAGGGGTTACGAGCAGTACTTC
CDR3: CSVEKNRGYEQYF

D: NA
V: TRBV20-1
J: TRBJ2-2
size: NA
DNA: TGCAGTGCTAGAGTCCCCAGGGCCAGGACCGGGGAGCTGTTTTTT
CDR3: CSARVPRARTGELFF